This passage covers 5 T cell receptor beta chains from one sample sequenced in a study of blood T cells in healthy people across ages. Primers used in a second PCR of roughly 7 to 11 cycles were a sample-barcoded 5' primer and a J-beta primer mix. TCRdb re-derived calls from the 5' RACE reads in MiXCR, one entry per CDR3 protein. Of hundreds of thousands of distinct CDR3 sequences in the sample, roughly 44% were seen once. Sequenced sample: blood. These receptors originate from a man aged 55 to 70 in good health.

This clonotype has a handful of counts. The chain combines TRBV18 with TRBJ1-5; 7 bases are shared with TRBD1. Germline CDR1 reads KGHSH; CDR2 reads LQKENI. The CDR3 loop spans 14 amino acids. V lost 5 bases and J lost 4; bases outside the gene matches: 5. The CDR3 coding sequence is TGTGCCAGCTCATGGACAGGCGATAATCAGCCCCAGCATTTT. Amino acids: CASSWTGDNQPQHF. Complete variable domain (other parts from reference TRBV18 and TRBJ1-5): NAGVMQNPRHLVRRRGQEARLRCSPMKGHSHVYWYRQLPEEGLKFMVYLQKENIIDESGMPKERFSAEFPKEGPSILRIQQVVRGDSAAYFCASSWTGDNQPQHFGDGTRLSIL.

The chain has TRBV7-2 and TRBJ2-5; TRBD1 is a possible D gene (6 bases). The ends were cut back, 5 bases at V and 9 bases at J, with 19 bases in the middle. Germline CDR1 and CDR2: SGHTA and FQGNSA. The CDR3 contains 14 residues. The CDR3 sequence: CASSPGLGAMAQYF. For the CDR3, the DNA is TGTGCCAGCAGCCCCGGTTTGGGGGCAATGGCCCAGTACTTC. The variable domain in full, completed from reference TRBV7-2 and TRBJ2-5, reads GAGVSQSPSNKVTEKGKDVELRCDPISGHTALYWYRQSLGQGLEFLIYFQGNSAPDKSGLPSDRFSAERTGGSVSTLTIQRTQQEDSAVYLCASSPGLGAMAQYFGPGTRLLVL.

This clonotype turned up a few times. The V and J genes are TRBV6-2 or TRBV6-3 and TRBJ1-5; D possibly corresponds to TRBD1 (6 bases). The ends were cut back, 8 bases at V and 0 bases at J, with 11 bases in the middle. This CDR3 contains 14 residues. Germline CDR1 reads MNHEY; CDR2 reads SVGEGT. This CDR3 reads CASSGQNSNQPQHF. The CDR3 DNA reads TGTGCCAGCTCGGGACAAAATAGCAATCAGCCCCAGCATTTT.

This clonotype came up a few times. The chain combines TRBV3-1 with TRBJ2-5; D may be TRBD1 (5 bases). The CDR3 contains 12 residues. CDR1 and CDR2 (germline): LGHDT, YNNKEL (reference sequence). The V gene lost 8 bases and the J gene lost 1 base, with 8 bases spanning the gap. In nucleotides, the CDR3 is TGTGCCAGCGGCAGGGCCCAAGAGACCCAGTACTTC. Its translation: CASGRAQETQYF.

The gene calls are TRBV27 and TRBJ1-5, with a tentative D call TRBD1 (5 bases). The CDR3 is 16 residues long. The germline V and J ends were trimmed by 0 bases and 2 bases, with 11 bases remaining between them. Germline assignment: CDR1 MNHEY and CDR2 SMNVEV (reference sequence). CDR3 sequence: CASSLSGGVGNQPQHF. The DNA for the CDR3 is TGTGCCAGCAGTTTATCGGGAGGGGTAGGCAATCAGCCCCAGCATTTT.